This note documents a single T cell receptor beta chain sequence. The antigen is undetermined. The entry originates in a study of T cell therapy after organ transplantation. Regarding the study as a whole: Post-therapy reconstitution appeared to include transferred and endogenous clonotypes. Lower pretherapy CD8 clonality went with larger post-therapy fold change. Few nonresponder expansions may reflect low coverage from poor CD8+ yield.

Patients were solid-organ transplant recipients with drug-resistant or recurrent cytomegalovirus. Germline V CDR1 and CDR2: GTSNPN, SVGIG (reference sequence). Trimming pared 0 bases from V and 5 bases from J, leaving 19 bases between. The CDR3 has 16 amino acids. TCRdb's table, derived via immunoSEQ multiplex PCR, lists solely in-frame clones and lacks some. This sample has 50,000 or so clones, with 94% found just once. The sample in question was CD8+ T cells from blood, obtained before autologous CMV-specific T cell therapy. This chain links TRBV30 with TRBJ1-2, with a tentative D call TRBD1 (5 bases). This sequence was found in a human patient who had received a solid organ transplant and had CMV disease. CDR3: CAWSVLLEGSAYGYTF. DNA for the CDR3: TGTGCCTGGAGTGTACTACTTGAGGGGTCCGCGTATGGCTACACCTTC.